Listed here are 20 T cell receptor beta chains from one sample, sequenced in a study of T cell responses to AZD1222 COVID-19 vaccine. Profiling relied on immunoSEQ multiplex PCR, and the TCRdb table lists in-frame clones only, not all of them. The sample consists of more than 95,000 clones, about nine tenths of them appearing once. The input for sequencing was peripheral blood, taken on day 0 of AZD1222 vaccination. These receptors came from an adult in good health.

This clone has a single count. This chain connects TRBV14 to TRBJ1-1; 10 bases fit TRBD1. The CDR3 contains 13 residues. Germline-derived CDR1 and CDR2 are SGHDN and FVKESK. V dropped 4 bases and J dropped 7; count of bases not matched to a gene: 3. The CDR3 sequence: CASSRQGADEAFF. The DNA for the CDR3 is TGTGCCAGCAGCCGACAGGGGGCTGATGAAGCTTTCTTT.

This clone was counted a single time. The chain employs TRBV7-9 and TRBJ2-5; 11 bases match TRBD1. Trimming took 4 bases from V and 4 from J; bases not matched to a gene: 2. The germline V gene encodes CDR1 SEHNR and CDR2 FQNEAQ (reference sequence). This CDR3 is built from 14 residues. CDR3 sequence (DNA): TGTGCCAGCAGCTCGGACAGGGGGCCAGAGACCCAGTACTTC. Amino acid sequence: CASSSDRGPETQYF.

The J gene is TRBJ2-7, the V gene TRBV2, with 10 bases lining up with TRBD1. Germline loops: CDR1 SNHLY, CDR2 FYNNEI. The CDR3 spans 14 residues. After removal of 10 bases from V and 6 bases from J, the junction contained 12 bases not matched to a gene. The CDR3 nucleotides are TGTGCCACCACCCGGGACAGGGGCCATCTCGAGCAGTACTTC. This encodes CATTRDRGHLEQYF.

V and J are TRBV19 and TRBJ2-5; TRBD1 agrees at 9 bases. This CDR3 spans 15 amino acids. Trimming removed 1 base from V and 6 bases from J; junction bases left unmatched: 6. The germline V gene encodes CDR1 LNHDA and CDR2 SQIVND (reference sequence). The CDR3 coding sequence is TGTGCCAGTAGTATAGGTGGGACAGGGTGGAAGACCCAGTACTTC. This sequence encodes CASSIGGTGWKTQYF.

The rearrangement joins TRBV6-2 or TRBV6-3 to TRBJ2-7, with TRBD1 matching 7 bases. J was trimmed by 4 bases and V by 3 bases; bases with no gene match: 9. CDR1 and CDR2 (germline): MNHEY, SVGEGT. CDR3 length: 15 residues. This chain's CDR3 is CASSYRRQGFYEQYF. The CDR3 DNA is TGTGCCAGCAGTTATCGGAGACAGGGATTTTACGAGCAGTACTTC.

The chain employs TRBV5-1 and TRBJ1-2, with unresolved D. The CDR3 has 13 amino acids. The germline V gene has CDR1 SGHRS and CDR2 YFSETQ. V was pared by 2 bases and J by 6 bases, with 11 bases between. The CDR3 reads CASSLTAVNGYTF. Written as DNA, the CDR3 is TGCGCCAGCAGCTTAACGGCGGTCAATGGCTACACCTTC.

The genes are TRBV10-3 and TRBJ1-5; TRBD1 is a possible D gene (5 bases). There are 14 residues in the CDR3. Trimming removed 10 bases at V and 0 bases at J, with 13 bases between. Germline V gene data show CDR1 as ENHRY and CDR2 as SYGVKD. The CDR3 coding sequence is TGTGCCACCGGGGGGGAGGGTAGCAATCAGCCCCAGCATTTT. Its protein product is CATGGEGSNQPQHF.

This CDR3 is CASSIGTTNTEAFF. CDR3 in DNA: TGTGCCAGTAGTATAGGGACAACCAACACTGAAGCTTTCTTT. The gene calls are TRBV19 and TRBJ1-1, with D tentatively TRBD1 (5 bases). CDR1 LNHDA and CDR2 SQIVND come from the germline V gene (reference sequence). The CDR3 totals 14 residues. Trimming took off 1 base at V and 2 bases at J, with 8 bases between the two ends.

As DNA, the CDR3 is TGTGCCTGGAGTGTGAGGGGAATCAATTCACCCCTCCACTTT. This gives the protein CAWSVRGINSPLHF. The chain is built from TRBV30 and TRBJ1-6; a weak D match, TRBD1 (5 bases). There are 14 residues in the CDR3. Germline V gene data show CDR1 as GTSNPN and CDR2 as SVGIG (reference sequence). The ends were cut back, 0 bases at V and 7 bases at J, with 10 bases in the middle. The entire variable domain, with the rest obtained from reference TRBV30 and TRBJ1-6, is as follows: SQTIHQWPATLVQPVGSPLSLECTVEGTSNPNLYWYRQAAGRGLQLLFYSVGIGQISSEVPQNLSASRPQDRQFILSSKKLLLSDSGFYLCAWSVRGINSPLHFGNGTRLTVT.

In nucleotides, the CDR3 is TGTGCCACCAGTGATTCGAGGAGAGCTCAACCGTACGAGCAGTACTTC. Encoded protein: CATSDSRRAQPYEQYF. The chain couples TRBV24-1 to TRBJ2-7; no reliable D call. V gave up 2 bases and J gave up 4 bases, with 17 bases separating them. The CDR3 extends over 16 amino acids. Germline CDR1 KGHDR, CDR2 SFDVKD.

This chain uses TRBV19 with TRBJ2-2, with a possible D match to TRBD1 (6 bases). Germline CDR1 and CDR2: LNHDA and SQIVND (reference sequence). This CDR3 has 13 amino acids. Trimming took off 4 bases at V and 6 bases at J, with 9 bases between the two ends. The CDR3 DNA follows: TGTGCCAGTAGTAGACCAGGGGCCGGGGAGCTGTTTTTT. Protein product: CASSRPGAGELFF. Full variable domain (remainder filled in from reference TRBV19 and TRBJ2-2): DGGITQSPKYLFRKEGQNVTLSCEQNLNHDAMYWYRQDPGQGLRLIYYSQIVNDFQKGDIAEGYSVSREKKESFPLTVTSAQKNPTAFYLCASSRPGAGELFFGEGSRLTVL.

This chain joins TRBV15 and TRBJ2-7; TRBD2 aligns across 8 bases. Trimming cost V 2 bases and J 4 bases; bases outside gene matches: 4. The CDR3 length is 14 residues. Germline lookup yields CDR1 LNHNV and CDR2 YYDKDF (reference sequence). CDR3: CATSRQGGGYEQYF. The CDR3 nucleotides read TGTGCCACCAGCAGACAGGGCGGGGGGTACGAGCAGTACTTC.

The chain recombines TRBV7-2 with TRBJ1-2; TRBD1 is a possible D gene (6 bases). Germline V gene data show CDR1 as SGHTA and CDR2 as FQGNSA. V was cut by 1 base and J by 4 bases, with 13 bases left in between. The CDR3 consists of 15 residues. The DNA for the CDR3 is TGTGCCAGCAGCTTAGACCGGGGGCGGGTCTATGGCTACACCTTC. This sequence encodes CASSLDRGRVYGYTF.

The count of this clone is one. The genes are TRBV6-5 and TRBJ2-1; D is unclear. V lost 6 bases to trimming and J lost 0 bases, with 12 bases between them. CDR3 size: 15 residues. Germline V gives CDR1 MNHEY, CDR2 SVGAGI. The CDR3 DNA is TGTGCCAGCAGCCCCGACTCGAGCTCCTACAATGAGCAGTTCTTC. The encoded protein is CASSPDSSSYNEQFF.

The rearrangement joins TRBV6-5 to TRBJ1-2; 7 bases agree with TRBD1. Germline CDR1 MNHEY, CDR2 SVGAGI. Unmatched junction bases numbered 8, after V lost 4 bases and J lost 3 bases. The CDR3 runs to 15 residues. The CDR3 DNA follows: TGTGCCAGCAGTTCGTATTTGGGGACAGACTATGGCTACACCTTC. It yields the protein CASSSYLGTDYGYTF.

Here the CDR3 DNA reads TGTGCCAGCAGGCCGGACAGCGTCAACTACGAGCAGTACTTC. It encodes CASRPDSVNYEQYF. The chain links TRBV2 to TRBJ2-7, with TRBD1 as a possible D gene (6 bases). The CDR3 has 14 residues. V was trimmed by 6 bases and J by 3 bases, leaving 15 bases between them. Germline values: CDR1 SNHLY, CDR2 FYNNEI.

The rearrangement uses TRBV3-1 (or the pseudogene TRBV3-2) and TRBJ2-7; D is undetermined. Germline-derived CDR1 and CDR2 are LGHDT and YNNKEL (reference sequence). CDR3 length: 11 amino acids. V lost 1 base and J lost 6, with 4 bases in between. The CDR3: CASSQVSEQYF. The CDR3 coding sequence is TGTGCCAGCAGCCAAGTGTCCGAGCAGTACTTC.

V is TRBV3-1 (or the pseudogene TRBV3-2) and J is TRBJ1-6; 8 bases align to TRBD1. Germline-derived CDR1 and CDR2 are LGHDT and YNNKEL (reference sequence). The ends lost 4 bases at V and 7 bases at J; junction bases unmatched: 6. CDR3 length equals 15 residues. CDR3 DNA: TGTGCCAGCAGCCCGTCGGACAGGGAGAATTCACCCCTCCACTTT. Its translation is CASSPSDRENSPLHF.

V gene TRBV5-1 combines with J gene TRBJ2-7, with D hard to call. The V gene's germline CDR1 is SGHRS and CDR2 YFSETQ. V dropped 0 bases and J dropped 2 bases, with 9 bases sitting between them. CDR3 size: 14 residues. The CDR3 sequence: CASSLGAGTYEQYF. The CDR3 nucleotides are TGCGCCAGCAGCTTGGGGGCAGGCACCTACGAGCAGTACTTC.

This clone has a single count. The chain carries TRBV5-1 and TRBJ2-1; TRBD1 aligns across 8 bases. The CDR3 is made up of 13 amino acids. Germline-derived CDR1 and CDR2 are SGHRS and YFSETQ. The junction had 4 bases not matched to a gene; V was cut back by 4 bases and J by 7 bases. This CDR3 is CASSGGQANEQFF. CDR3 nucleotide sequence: TGCGCCAGCAGCGGGGGACAGGCGAATGAGCAGTTCTTC.